This TCR beta chain was recovered during a study of long-term antiretroviral therapy in people with HIV. Germline assignment: CDR1 SQVTM and CDR2 ANQGSEA. The CDR3 spans 12 residues. V lost 4 bases and J lost 7; bases outside the gene matches: 5. The assay used was immunoSEQ (version v3.0), run at survey level. TCRdb keeps only in-frame clones here, not all; method: immunoSEQ multiplex PCR. The sample records 11,000 to 15,000 clones, under 80% being singletons. This TCR was recovered from a middle-aged man with HIV. This sample comprised unsorted PBMCs, obtained 3.1 years after starting antiretroviral therapy. The chain carries TRBV29-1 and TRBJ1-1; 8 bases fit TRBD1. CDR3 sequence reads: CSVVETGVEAFF. CDR3 bases: TGCAGCGTTGTCGAGACAGGGGTTGAAGCTTTCTTT.